This passage covers 2 T cell receptor beta chains from one sample sequenced in a study of early T cells in non-severe SARS-CoV-2 infection. One entry per CDR3 protein results from TCRdb running MiXCR on the 5' RACE reads. The sample has about 59,000 distinct CDR3 sequences; around 12% are singletons. The sequenced material came from whole blood. All receptors come from an adult who was a healthcare worker with PCR-confirmed SARS-CoV-2 infection or an uninfected control (not recorded which).

The table lists this clonotype with many counts. The rearrangement joins TRBV2 to TRBJ2-3; the match to TRBD2 covers 11 bases. The CDR3 consists of 17 residues. Germline CDR1 and CDR2: SNHLY and FYNNEI. The V gene end was trimmed by 4 bases and the J gene end by 2 bases; junction bases not matched to a gene: 8. The CDR3, as DNA: TGTGCCAGCAGTGGATCCCTAGCGGGGGGCCTCACAGATACGCAGTATTTT. This encodes CASSGSLAGGLTDTQYF.

This clonotype was picked up many times. V is TRBV9 and J is TRBJ2-5, with D perhaps matching TRBD1 (6 bases). V dropped 4 bases and J dropped 5 bases, with 15 bases sitting between them. Germline V CDR1 and CDR2: SGDLS, YYNGEE. The CDR3 runs 14 residues. The CDR3 DNA is TGTGCCAGCAGCCTCCAACAGGGACGGGAGACCCAGTACTTC. Translation gives CASSLQQGRETQYF. Filled out from reference TRBV9 and TRBJ2-5, the complete variable domain reads DSGVTQTPKHLITATGQRVTLRCSPRSGDLSVYWYQQSLDQGLQFLIQYYNGEERAKGNILERFSAQQFPDLHSELNLSSLELGDSALYFCASSLQQGRETQYFGPGTRLLVL.